Listed below are T cell receptor beta chains from one sample, sequenced in a study of cytomegalovirus exposure and HLA in healthy donors. The data were produced by immunoSEQ multiplex PCR, yet TCRdb's version contains in-frame clones alone and is incomplete. Of tens of thousands of clones listed, around 91% are singletons. Sequencing input: PBMCs. These receptors were collected from a young woman in good health and CMV-seropositive. Each CDR3 is given with its conserved first and last residue. D genes are given only for firm matches. Size tells how often a clone was seen (once, few, many) or the class of an expanded clone, and some rows leave it out.

clone_size j_call d_call v_call cdr3_nt cdr3_aa
NA TRBJ2-4 TRBD2 TRBV6-5 TGTGCCAGCAATGCGGGAGATAACAAAAACATTCAGTACTTC CASNAGDNKNIQYF
NA TRBJ2-1 TRBD2 TRBV25-1 TGTGCCAGCAGTGATTTTGGACTAGCGGGAGGGGGAAGTGAGCAGTTCTTC CASSDFGLAGGGSEQFF
NA TRBJ2-1 TRBD2 TRBV27 TGTGCCAGCAGACCCTCAGCGGGAGGCTACAATGAGCAGTTCTTC CASRPSAGGYNEQFF
NA TRBJ2-7 TRBD1 TRBV7-2 TGTGCCAGCAGCTTAGGTCATCAGGGGGCTAAGGAGCAGTACTTC CASSLGHQGAKEQYF
NA TRBJ2-1 TRBD1 TRBV13 TGTGCCAGCAGCCGCGTGGGACAGGGGGCCTATGAGCAGTTCTTC CASSRVGQGAYEQFF
NA TRBJ2-3 NA TRBV28 TGTGCCAGCAGTTTAGAGGGTGTGGGACTCAGCACAGATACGCAGTATTTT CASSLEGVGLSTDTQYF
NA TRBJ1-6 NA TRBV5-1 TGCGCCAGCACCGGTCAGGGGCAGCCAAATTCACCCCTCCACTTT CASTGQGQPNSPLHF
NA TRBJ2-7 TRBD2 TRBV11-2 TGTGCCAGCAGCTTATCCCTGGGGAGGGACTCCAGGGACGAGCAGTACTTC CASSLSLGRDSRDEQYF
NA TRBJ1-1 NA TRBV2 TGTGCCAGCAGTGAATGGGGGGTTATGAACACTGAAGCTTTCTTT CASSEWGVMNTEAFF
NA TRBJ2-5 TRBD2 TRBV7-6 TGTGCCAGCAGCTTAGCCCGGGAGGCCGGGACCCAGTACTTC CASSLAREAGTQYF
NA TRBJ2-6 TRBD2 TRBV5-1 TGCGCCAGCAGCAGGACTAGAAACCCCTCTGGGGCCAACGTCCTGACTTTC CASSRTRNPSGANVLTF
NA TRBJ1-3 NA TRBV6-6 TGTGCCAGCAGTTATAGTTTTGCGAGGGCTGGAAACACCATATATTTT CASSYSFARAGNTIYF
NA TRBJ1-2 NA TRBV15 TGTGCCACCAGCAGAGAATATAGGCAGGTTAATGTCTATGGCTACACCTTC CATSREYRQVNVYGYTF
NA TRBJ2-2 NA TRBV10-1 TGCGCCAGCAGTGAGTCTCCGACCGGGGAGCTGTTTTTT CASSESPTGELFF
NA TRBJ2-3 NA TRBV2 TGTGCCAGCGGGAGATTGGCAGATACGCAGTATTTT CASGRLADTQYF
NA TRBJ2-7 TRBD1 TRBV19 TGTGCCAGTAGTATAAGCTCACAGGGGTCCTACGAGCAGTACTTC CASSISSQGSYEQYF
few TRBJ1-1 NA TRBV5-1 TGCGCCAGCAGCTTGGTAGCGGGGAGGGGAAGAACTGAAGCTTTCTTT CASSLVAGRGRTEAFF
NA TRBJ2-3 TRBD2 TRBV27 TGTGCCAGCAGTTACGGGACTAGCGGGAGGTTTAACACAGATACGCAGTATTTT CASSYGTSGRFNTDTQYF
NA TRBJ2-5 TRBD2 TRBV15 TGTGCCACCAGCAGAGATCGCGGGGGGGAGACCCAGTACTTC CATSRDRGGETQYF
few TRBJ2-1 NA TRBV25-1 TGTGCCAGCAGTGATGGGGCGAATTTACCTTACAATGAGCAGTTCTTC CASSDGANLPYNEQFF
NA TRBJ2-7 TRBD1 TRBV29-1 TGCAGCGTAGACAAGGGGGGACAGGGAAACGAGCAGTACTTC CSVDKGGQGNEQYF
NA TRBJ1-2 NA TRBV7-9 TGTGCCAGCAGCACAGACAGGCTTAATGGCTACACCTTC CASSTDRLNGYTF
NA TRBJ1-5 NA TRBV28 TGTGCCAGCCTATCTGGAGCAAACCGGCGTACTCAGCCCCAGCATTTT CASLSGANRRTQPQHF
NA TRBJ1-2 TRBD1 TRBV6-5 TGTGCCAGCAGGGGACAGGGGGAAGGCTACACCTTC CASRGQGEGYTF
NA TRBJ2-2 NA TRBV28 TGTGCCAGCAGTTCCCTAAGTGGAAGGGGTAACCGGCCCGGGGAGCTGTTTTTT CASSSLSGRGNRPGELFF
NA TRBJ2-1 TRBD2 TRBV27 TGTGCCAGCAGGCAACTAGCGGGAGTAAATGAGCAGTTCTTC CASRQLAGVNEQFF
NA TRBJ2-3 TRBD1 TRBV7-9 TGTGCCAGCAGCTTAGTAGGTCGAGGGGGCCCCACAGATACGCAGTATTTT CASSLVGRGGPTDTQYF
NA TRBJ2-3 TRBD2 TRBV9 TGTGCCAGCAGCGCCGGGACTAGCGTTCTCACAGATACGCAGTATTTT CASSAGTSVLTDTQYF
NA TRBJ2-3 NA TRBV7-3 TGTGCCAGCAGCTTATCCGGGATGTCCACAGATACGCAGTATTTT CASSLSGMSTDTQYF
NA TRBJ1-4 TRBD1 TRBV28 TGTGCCAGCAAACGGGCAGGGGGAGACGAAAAACTGTTTTTT CASKRAGGDEKLFF
NA TRBJ2-3 TRBD2 TRBV7-2 TGTGCCAGCAGCTTATTTGCAAACCTAGCGGGAGGAACAGATACGCAGTATTTT CASSLFANLAGGTDTQYF
NA TRBJ2-3 TRBD2 TRBV18 TGTGCCAGCTCACCGGGCGGGGGGCGAACAGATACGCAGTATTTT CASSPGGGRTDTQYF
NA TRBJ1-5 NA TRBV5-6 TGTGCCAGCAGCTTGGGGGGGGTCCGGCTGAATCAGCCCCAGCATTTT CASSLGGVRLNQPQHF
NA TRBJ1-1 NA TRBV6-5 TGTGCCAGCAGTTATGGGTTACTAAGTGAAGCTTTCTTT CASSYGLLSEAFF
NA TRBJ2-7 NA TRBV28 TGTGCCAGCAGTTTTCCTGACAGCACCTACGAGCAGTACTTC CASSFPDSTYEQYF
NA TRBJ2-2 NA TRBV6-1 TGTGCCAGCACTCCGACTCCATCGAACACCGGGGAGCTGTTTTTT CASTPTPSNTGELFF
NA TRBJ2-7 TRBD2 TRBV6-5 TGTGCCAGCAGTGTTGGGACTAGCGGGAGTTACGAGCAGTACTTC CASSVGTSGSYEQYF
NA TRBJ2-7 NA TRBV5-1 TGCGCCAGCAGCTTGGTACCAGGGTCCTACGAGCAGTACTTC CASSLVPGSYEQYF
NA TRBJ1-3 TRBD1 TRBV5-4 TGTGCCAGCAGCTCCCGGGACAGGGGACTCGGAAACACCATATATTTT CASSSRDRGLGNTIYF
NA TRBJ2-7 TRBD2 TRBV6-1 TGTGCCAGCAGTGAAGGGGGGGGGATCACCTACGAGCAGTACTTC CASSEGGGITYEQYF
NA TRBJ1-6 TRBD1 TRBV30 TGTGCCTGGAGCCCGTCCCGGACAGGGCGGTATAATTCACCCCTCCACTTT CAWSPSRTGRYNSPLHF
NA TRBJ2-6 NA TRBV14 TGTGCCAGCAGCCACGGGACTCAATCTGGGGCCAACGTCCTGACTTTC CASSHGTQSGANVLTF
once TRBJ2-7 NA TRBV19 TGTGCCAGTAGTTCTATCTCCTCCTACGAGCAGTACTTC CASSSISSYEQYF
NA TRBJ1-1 NA TRBV20-1 TGCAGTGCCTTTCTAGGGGGAGAAGCTTTCTTT CSAFLGGEAFF
NA TRBJ1-4 NA TRBV18 TGTGCCAGCTCACCACGCGATGTTGCGGAAGATAATGAAAAACTGTTTTTT CASSPRDVAEDNEKLFF
NA TRBJ2-5 TRBD2 TRBV28 TGTGCCACCCAGGGACTAGAGTACCAAGAGACCCAGTACTTC CATQGLEYQETQYF